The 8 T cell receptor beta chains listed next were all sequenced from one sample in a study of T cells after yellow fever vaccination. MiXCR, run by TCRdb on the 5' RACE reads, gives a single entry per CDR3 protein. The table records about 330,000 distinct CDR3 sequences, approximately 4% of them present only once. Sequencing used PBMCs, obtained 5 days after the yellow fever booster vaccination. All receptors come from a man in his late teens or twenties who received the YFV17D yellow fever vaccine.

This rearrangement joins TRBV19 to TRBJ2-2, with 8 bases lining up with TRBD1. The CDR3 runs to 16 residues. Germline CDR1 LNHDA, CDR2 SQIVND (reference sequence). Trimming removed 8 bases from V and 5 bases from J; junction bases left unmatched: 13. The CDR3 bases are TGTGCCAGTGGACCCCTCGGACAGGGAAAAACCGGGGAGCTGTTTTTT. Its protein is CASGPLGQGKTGELFF.

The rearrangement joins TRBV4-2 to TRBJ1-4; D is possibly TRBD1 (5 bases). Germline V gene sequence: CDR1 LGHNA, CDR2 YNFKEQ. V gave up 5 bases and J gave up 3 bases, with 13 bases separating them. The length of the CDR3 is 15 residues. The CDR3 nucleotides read TGTGCCAGCAGCGCGCTGGGGGGAGCTAATGAAAAACTGTTTTTT. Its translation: CASSALGGANEKLFF.

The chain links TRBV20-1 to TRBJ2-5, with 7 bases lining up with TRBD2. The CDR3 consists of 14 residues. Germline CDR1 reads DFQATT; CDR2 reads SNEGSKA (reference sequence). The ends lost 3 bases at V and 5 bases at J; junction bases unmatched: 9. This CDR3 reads CSASLSGGGETQYF. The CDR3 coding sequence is TGCAGTGCTAGTCTATCGGGGGGTGGGGAGACCCAGTACTTC.

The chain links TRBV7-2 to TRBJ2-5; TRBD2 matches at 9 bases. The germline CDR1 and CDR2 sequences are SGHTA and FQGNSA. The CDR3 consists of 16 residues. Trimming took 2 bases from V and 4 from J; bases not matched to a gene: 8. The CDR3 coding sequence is TGTGCCAGCAGCTTAAGTAGGCTAGCGGGGTCAGAGACCCAGTACTTC. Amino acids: CASSLSRLAGSETQYF.

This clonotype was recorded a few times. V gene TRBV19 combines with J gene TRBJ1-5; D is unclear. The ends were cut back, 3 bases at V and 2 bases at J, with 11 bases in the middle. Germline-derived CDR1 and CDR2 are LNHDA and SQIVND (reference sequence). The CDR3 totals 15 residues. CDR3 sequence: CASSMTGRRNQPQHF. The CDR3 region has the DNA TGTGCCAGTAGTATGACGGGGAGGCGCAATCAGCCCCAGCATTTT.

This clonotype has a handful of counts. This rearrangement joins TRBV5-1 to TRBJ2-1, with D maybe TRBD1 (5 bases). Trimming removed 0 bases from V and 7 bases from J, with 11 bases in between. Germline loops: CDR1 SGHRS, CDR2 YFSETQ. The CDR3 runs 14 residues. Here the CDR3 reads CASSLAGHPNEQFF. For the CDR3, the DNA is TGCGCCAGCAGCTTGGCAGGGCACCCAAATGAGCAGTTCTTC.

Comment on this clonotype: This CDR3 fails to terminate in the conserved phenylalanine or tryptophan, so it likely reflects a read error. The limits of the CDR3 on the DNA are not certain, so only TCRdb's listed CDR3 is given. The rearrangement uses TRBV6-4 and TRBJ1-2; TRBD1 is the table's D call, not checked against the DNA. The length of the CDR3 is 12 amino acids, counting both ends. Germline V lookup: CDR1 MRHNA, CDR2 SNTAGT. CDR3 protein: CASRPRQGIDPY.

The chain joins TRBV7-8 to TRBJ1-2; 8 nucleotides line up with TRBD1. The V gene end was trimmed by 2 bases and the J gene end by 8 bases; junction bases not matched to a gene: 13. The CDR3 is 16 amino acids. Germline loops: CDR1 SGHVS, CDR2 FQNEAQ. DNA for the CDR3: TGTGCCAGCAGCTTATCCCACCCGGACAGGGTGGAAGGCTACACCTTC. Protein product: CASSLSHPDRVEGYTF.